This note documents a single T cell receptor beta chain sequence. Its antigen is unknown. The source of the sample is a study of response to subunit inactivated influenza vaccine. Findings and caveats of the study: Seasonal influenza vaccination, on each occasion, was suggested by the authors to recruit few new T cells.

TCRdb analysed the RT-PCR reads with MiXCR anew, one entry per CDR3 protein. The sample holds about 700,000 distinct CDR3 sequences, around 13% seen once. Sequenced material: PBMCs from blood, taken about 14 days before vaccination. The source is a man in his forties or fifties who received an inactivated influenza vaccine.

This CDR3 reads CASSFLGLAGAGEQFF. CDR3 in DNA: TGTGCCAGCAGTTTCCTGGGACTAGCGGGGGCGGGGGAGCAGTTCTTC. The chain couples TRBV6-5 to TRBJ2-1; TRBD2 agrees at 14 bases. Unmatched junction bases numbered 9, after V lost 4 bases and J lost 10 bases. CDR3 length equals 16 residues. CDR1 and CDR2 from the germline V gene are MNHEY and SVGAGI.